The clone carrying this T cell receptor beta chain was counted only a few times. The data belong to a study of T-cell memory formation after mild COVID-19. Each CDR3 protein gets one entry after TCRdb re-called the 5' RACE reads with MiXCR. This sample yields approximately 250,000 distinct CDR3 sequences, of which 16% are seen a single time; roughly a fifth belongs to the top ten. The length of the CDR3 is 15 residues. The germline CDR1 and CDR2 sequences are MGHRA and YSYEKL. The V and J ends lost 5 bases and 7 bases respectively, with 17 bases between them. The chain couples TRBV4-1 to TRBJ1-4, with D tentatively TRBD1 (6 bases). Sequencing was performed on PBMCs or a T cell subset sorted from them (not recorded which). The receptor was derived from a man aged 18 to 35 who had mild COVID-19 (a few samples of this study predate the infection). Cell type and time point are not known. CDR3 in amino acids: CASSAGGGWSEKLFF. The CDR3 DNA reads as TGCGCCAGCAGCGCGGGGGGGGGCTGGAGTGAAAAACTGTTTTTT.